A selection of T cell receptor beta chains follows, all from one sample in a study of T cells in Graves' hyperthyroidism and ophthalmopathy. TCRdb re-analysed the multiplex PCR reads in MiXCR, keeping a single row per CDR3 protein. The sample lists about 600,000 distinct CDR3 sequences, approximately 16% occurring once. Specimen: blood. Receptors originate from a woman in her thirties or forties with Graves' ophthalmopathy. Each CDR3 is given with its conserved first and last residue. A D gene is named only where the DNA matches it firmly. Clone size is stated in some rows and not others, as once, few, many or a class when expanded.

j_call v_call d_call clone_size cdr3_aa cdr3_nt
TRBJ2-3 TRBV30 TRBD1 many CAWKKGTASTDTQYF TGTGCCTGGAAGAAAGGGACAGCTAGCACAGATACGCAGTATTTT
TRBJ2-7 TRBV5-1 . many CASSLLVAREDEQYF TGCGCCAGCAGCTTGCTGGTAGCGAGAGAGGACGAGCAGTACTTC
TRBJ1-5 TRBV28 . many CASRPQGGQPQHF TGTGCCAGCAGGCCTCAGGGAGGTCAGCCCCAGCATTTT
TRBJ2-2 TRBV7-3 TRBD2 many CASSPGGHANTGELFF TGTGCCAGCAGCCCGGGGGGGCACGCGAACACCGGGGAGCTGTTTTTT
TRBJ2-5 TRBV2 . many CASRPGRMAHQETQYF TGTGCCAGCAGGCCTGGTCGGATGGCACACCAAGAGACCCAGTACTTC
TRBJ2-2 TRBV12-3/TRBV12-4 TRBD2 . CASSLLGGVTGELFF TGTGCCAGCAGTCTGCTGGGGGGGGTGACCGGGGAGCTGTTTTTT
TRBJ1-2 TRBV20-1 . few CREGGDYGYTF TGCAGGGAGGGAGGGGACTATGGCTACACCTTC
TRBJ1-6 TRBV6-5 . . CASSYFFRSRSIQGKSHSPLHF TGTGCCAGCAGTTACTTTTTTCGAAGTCGATCTATTCAGGGGAAGAGTCACTCACCCCTCCACTTT
TRBJ2-1 TRBV5-1 . . CASSPPQGTYNEQFF TGCGCCAGCAGCCCACCGCAGGGAACGTACAATGAGCAGTTCTTC
TRBJ2-1 TRBV20-1 TRBD2 many CSAPDSLAAGGYEQFF TGCAGTGCTCCCGACTCGCTAGCGGCCGGAGGGTATGAGCAGTTCTTC
TRBJ2-1 TRBV2 TRBD2 many CASSEADGLAGYNEQFF TGTGCCAGCAGTGAAGCGGACGGACTAGCGGGATACAATGAGCAGTTCTTC
TRBJ2-7 TRBV5-1 . few CASSLGLSGTGGSSYEQYF TGCGCCAGCAGCTTGGGCCTATCTGGAACGGGCGGCAGCTCCTACGAGCAGTACTTC
TRBJ2-5 TRBV30 . . CAWSVGAQPPQYF TGTGCCTGGAGTGTGGGGGCCCAACCACCCCAGTACTTC
TRBJ1-1 TRBV4-1 . . CASSPVGGKRTEAFF TGCGCCAGCAGCCCGGTAGGGGGTAAAAGGACTGAAGCTTTCTTT
TRBJ1-1 TRBV6-1 . many CASSDSMTYAFF TGTGCCAGCAGTGATTCAATGACATACGCTTTCTTT
TRBJ2-3 TRBV12-3/TRBV12-4 TRBD2 many CASSFSGGEGDTQYF TGTGCCAGCAGTTTCTCCGGAGGGGAGGGAGATACGCAGTATTTT
TRBJ1-1 TRBV5-1 TRBD1 many CASSTDRASPMNTEAFF TGCGCCAGCAGCACGGACAGGGCCAGCCCCATGAACACTGAAGCTTTCTTT
TRBJ2-3 TRBV5-1 . many CASSLDRYTDTQYF TGCGCCAGCAGCTTGGATCGGTACACAGATACGCAGTATTTT
TRBJ2-2 TRBV29-1 . few CSAQNTGELFF TGCAGCGCCCAAAACACCGGGGAGCTGTTTTTT
TRBJ1-5 TRBV9 . few CASSVGGRNQPQHF TGTGCCAGCAGCGTAGGGGGTAGAAATCAGCCCCAGCATTTT
TRBJ2-5 TRBV3-1 TRBD2 few CASSQSIAGGQETQYF TGTGCCAGCAGCCAATCCATAGCGGGGGGGCAGGAGACCCAGTACTTC
TRBJ2-7 TRBV28 . many CASSFPGRDPEEQYF TGTGCCAGCAGTTTTCCGGGCAGGGACCCAGAGGAGCAGTACTTC
TRBJ2-3 TRBV20-1 TRBD1 many CSASKGALTDTQYF TGCAGTGCTAGCAAGGGGGCTCTCACAGATACGCAGTATTTT
TRBJ1-3 TRBV4-1 TRBD1 . CASSQTTGTGGNTIYF TGCGCCAGCAGCCAAACGACCGGGACAGGGGGAAACACCATATATTTT
TRBJ2-1 TRBV14 . few CASSQVSARGNEQFF TGTGCCAGCAGCCAAGTGTCAGCCCGAGGCAATGAGCAGTTCTTC
TRBJ1-1 TRBV18 . few CASSPRGGPTPEAFF TGTGCCAGCTCACCACGAGGGGGGCCCACCCCTGAAGCTTTCTTT
TRBJ2-1 TRBV5-1 TRBD2 many CASILIAGGPENEQFF TGCGCCAGCATCCTAATAGCGGGAGGGCCGGAAAATGAGCAGTTCTTC
TRBJ2-7 TRBV3-1 . many CASSQAGRGSGSYEQYF TGTGCCAGCAGCCAAGCCGGACGGGGGAGCGGGTCCTACGAGCAGTACTTC
TRBJ2-1 TRBV20-1 . many CSARTFTLRDEQFF TGCAGTGCCCGGACTTTCACGCTTCGGGATGAGCAGTTCTTC
TRBJ2-3 TRBV27 . few CASSFRGTGEDTQYF TGTGCCAGCAGTTTTCGCGGGACGGGGGAAGATACGCAGTATTTT
TRBJ1-1 TRBV12-3/TRBV12-4 . many CASRRGAAEAFF TGTGCCAGCAGGAGGGGGGCGGCTGAAGCTTTCTTT
TRBJ2-1 TRBV13 TRBD1 . CASSLMGQGNNNEQFF TGTGCCAGCAGCTTAATGGGACAGGGGAATAACAATGAGCAGTTCTTC
TRBJ1-2 TRBV20-1 . many CSASWGGVGYTF TGCAGTGCTAGTTGGGGAGGGGTGGGCTACACCTTC
TRBJ2-1 TRBV7-9 TRBD2 few CASSFASGTSGSNEQFF TGTGCCAGCAGCTTCGCATCCGGGACTAGCGGGAGTAATGAGCAGTTCTTC
TRBJ2-5 TRBV20-1 . . CSAGGGTQETQYF TGCAGTGCTGGAGGTGGGACCCAAGAGACCCAGTACTTC
TRBJ2-7 TRBV2 . . CASSPNPGFGYEQYF TGTGCCAGCAGTCCTAACCCGGGGTTCGGCTACGAGCAGTACTTC
TRBJ1-2 TRBV27 . few CASSLAGAPGYGYTF TGTGCCAGCAGTTTGGCGGGGGCTCCGGGATATGGCTACACCTTC
TRBJ2-1 TRBV2 . many CASSEAGFSYNEQFF TGTGCCAGCAGTGAAGCCGGGTTCTCCTACAATGAGCAGTTCTTC
TRBJ1-5 TRBV27 TRBD1 many CASRLRGLGEYSNQPQHF TGTGCCAGCAGGCTCAGGGGGCTTGGTGAGTATAGCAATCAGCCCCAGCATTTT
TRBJ1-1 TRBV30 TRBD1 many CAWSGQGGTEAFF TGTGCCTGGAGTGGACAGGGGGGGACTGAAGCTTTCTTT
TRBJ2-3 TRBV4-2 . . CASSQVWASAGTDTQYF TGTGCCAGCAGCCAAGTCTGGGCTAGCGCGGGCACAGATACGCAGTATTTT
TRBJ2-7 TRBV30 TRBD2 many CAWSLTSGSFYEQYF TGTGCCTGGAGCCTAACTAGCGGGAGTTTCTACGAGCAGTACTTC
TRBJ2-7 TRBV11-2 TRBD2 many CASSLVGWWGRDEQYF TGTGCCAGCAGCTTAGTAGGCTGGTGGGGGAGGGACGAGCAGTACTTC
TRBJ2-7 TRBV19 TRBD2 . CASSLQRGGAIYEQYF TGTGCCAGTAGTCTCCAGCGGGGCGGCGCAATCTACGAGCAGTACTTC
TRBJ1-3 TRBV5-1 TRBD1 . CASSSAPGGNGNTIYF TGCGCCAGCAGCTCGGCCCCAGGGGGCAACGGAAACACCATATATTTT
TRBJ1-2 TRBV5-1 TRBD1 many CASSSTGGAYGYTF TGCGCCAGCAGCTCAACAGGGGGAGCCTATGGCTACACCTTC
TRBJ1-6 TRBV5-1 . few CASSFLAEYNSPLHF TGCGCCAGCAGCTTTTTGGCAGAGTATAATTCACCCCTCCACTTT
TRBJ2-3 TRBV28 . many CASSRGGGGYTDTQYF TGTGCCAGCAGCCGCGGAGGGGGAGGCTACACAGATACGCAGTATTTT
TRBJ1-5 TRBV7-2 . many CASSTGGPGNQPQHF TGTGCCAGCAGTACAGGCGGGCCGGGCAATCAGCCCCAGCATTTT
TRBJ2-3 TRBV11-2 . many CASSPRTAQTLTDTQYF TGTGCCAGCAGCCCACGGACAGCTCAGACCCTCACAGATACGCAGTATTTT
TRBJ1-3 TRBV12-3/TRBV12-4 . many CASSFVGGGNTIYF TGTGCCAGCAGTTTTGTGGGGGGTGGAAACACCATATATTTT
TRBJ1-1 TRBV28 TRBD1 few CASRTPGQMNTEAFF TGTGCCAGCAGGACTCCGGGACAGATGAACACTGAAGCTTTCTTT
TRBJ1-2 TRBV6-1 . . CASRMAGMNYGYTF TGTGCCAGCAGGATGGCCGGGATGAACTATGGCTACACCTTC
TRBJ2-7 TRBV7-9 TRBD2 . CASSGYGLAGGPGYEQYF TGTGCCAGCAGCGGCTACGGACTAGCGGGAGGGCCGGGGTACGAGCAGTACTTC
TRBJ1-1 TRBV6-2/TRBV6-3 . many CASSLGGLRGTEAFF TGTGCCAGCAGCCTCGGGGGCCTCCGGGGCACTGAAGCTTTCTTT
TRBJ1-1 TRBV10-2 . few CASHDIGTEAFF TGCGCCAGCCATGACATTGGAACTGAAGCTTTCTTT
TRBJ2-5 TRBV5-6 TRBD2 . CASSFYLRGDQETQYF TGTGCCAGCAGCTTCTACTTACGGGGGGACCAAGAGACCCAGTACTTC